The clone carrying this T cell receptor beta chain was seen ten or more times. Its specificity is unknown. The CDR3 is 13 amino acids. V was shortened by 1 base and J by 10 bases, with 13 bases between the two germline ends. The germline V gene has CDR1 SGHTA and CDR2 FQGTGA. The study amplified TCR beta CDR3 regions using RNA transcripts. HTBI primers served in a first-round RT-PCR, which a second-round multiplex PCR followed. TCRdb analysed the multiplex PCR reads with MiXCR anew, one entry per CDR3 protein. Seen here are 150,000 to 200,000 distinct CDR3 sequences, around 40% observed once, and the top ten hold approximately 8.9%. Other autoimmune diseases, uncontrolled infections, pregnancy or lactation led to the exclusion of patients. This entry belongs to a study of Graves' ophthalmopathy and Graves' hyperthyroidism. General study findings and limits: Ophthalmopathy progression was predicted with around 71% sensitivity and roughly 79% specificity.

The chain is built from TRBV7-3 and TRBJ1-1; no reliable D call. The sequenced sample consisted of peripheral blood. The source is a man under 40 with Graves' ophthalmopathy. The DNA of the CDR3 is TGTGCCAGCAGCTTAAGTGGTCCCAAGGGAGCTTTCTTT. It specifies CASSLSGPKGAFF. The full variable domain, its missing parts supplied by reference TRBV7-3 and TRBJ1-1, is GAGVSQTPSNKVTEKGKYVELRCDPISGHTALYWYRQSLGQGPEFLIYFQGTGAADDSGLPNDRFFAVRPEGSVSTLKIQRTERGDSAVYLCASSLSGPKGAFFGQGTRLTVV.